This T cell receptor beta chain was found in a study of beta chain features in type 1 diabetes (dated by TCRdb to 2017 to 2018). The study in broad terms: No differences in mean age, gender distribution, total cell number or subset yield were found between patients and healthy donors. Regulatory and stem cell-like memory subsets were obtained from only 8 patients and roughly 8 healthy donors, while naive and central memory subsets were obtained from all 30 or so donors. Across all samples, fewer than 130 million sorted cells were examined, and cell number per subset correlated strongly with RNA yield. The study compared the TCRB repertoires of sorted circulating CD4+ T cell subsets in recently diagnosed type 1 diabetes patients with those in matched healthy donors. What the authors observed across the whole study: At VDJ recombination sites, type 1 diabetes patients had fewer insertions and more deleted nucleotides, which implies abnormalities in thymic rearrangement. PCR may preferentially amplify shorter templates, but because patient and control samples were amplified and corrected together, any resulting skew would affect both groups equally. Naive, central memory and regulatory TCRB repertoires appeared more similar among patients than among healthy donors. Because the HLA sub-analyses included only small numbers of individuals, any influence of HLA type on TCRB rearrangement was left unresolved. Sequencing cDNA rather than genomic DNA could over-represent highly expressing activated cells, although activation and CD3 levels did not differ between groups. Type 1 diabetes patients showed a moderate but significant shortening of TCRB CDR3 length in all four CD4+ subsets.

The High Capacity cDNA Reverse Transcription Kit was used to reverse transcribe all of the isolated RNA, meaning that expressed TCRB transcripts were what got sequenced. Naive, central memory and regulatory T cell samples underwent deep immunoSEQ sequencing, averaging roughly 3.4 million total reads per sample. Sorted cells were lysed in RLT buffer and RNA was extracted with DNase-treated RNeasy Micro or Mini kits, depending on cell number. To prevent cross-contamination, each cell subset was processed individually, whereas patient and healthy donor samples were processed jointly. The immunoSEQ multiplex PCR was used to amplify TCRB sequences from cDNA, generating 87-bp fragments that spanned the CDR3 region. Sequencing of the amplicons was done on the Illumina HiSeq platform. The authors' pipeline ran thus. PCR bias was corrected computationally using synthetic template baselines, and reads within Hamming distance 2 were collapsed, with unmergeable singletons discarded. Reads were aligned against IMGT so that V, D and J genes, CDR3 length and insertions or deletions at six rearrangement sites could be assigned. Within each subset, clonotype counts were normalized to sorted cell number, after which true diversity and Gini coefficients were computed with the tcR R package. Repertoire sharing was quantified using the overlap coefficient calculated on TCRB nucleotide sequences. TCRdb stores this immuneACCESS table with in-frame sequences only. Part of the clones is absent; in the studies checked, under half of the shortfall reflects unresolved V genes, and no reason is known for the rest. That table gives V, J and clone size, and the DNA gave D and trimming. This sample holds about 150,000 clones; approximately 10% were observed only once. The top ten constitute under 2.5% of the sample.

This clone was seen at least ten times. Its antigen remains undetermined. Within one base of it there is no much larger clone, and no base qualities were kept. In the germline V gene, CDR1 corresponds to ENHRY and CDR2 to SYGVKD. The CDR3 spans 14 residues, from the cysteine through the phenylalanine. The entry retains the CDR3 DNA only, 42 bases that are in frame from base 1. V and J are truncated by 3 bases and 1 base respectively, leaving an intervening sequence of 4 bases. Each donor gave one peripheral blood draw, averaging around 0.11 L, which was collected into heparinised tubes. A BD FACSAria II and a panel including CD45RO, CCR7, CD25, CD127, CD95 and CD27 were used to sort naive, central memory, regulatory and stem cell-like memory CD4+ T cells. Every sorted population had a purity above 95%. PBMCs were isolated right away by Lymphoprep density gradient centrifugation and were stained directly, without culture. So that batch effects would be minimized, each experiment stained and sorted samples in pairs, pairing one healthy donor with one patient.

The sequence is built from TRBV10-3 and TRBJ2-6; too little of a D gene remains to name it. The specimen sequenced was central memory CD4+ T cells from blood. This receptor was identified in a man between 18 and 35 years old in good health. For the CDR3, the sequence is CAISEESGANVLTF. The nucleotide sequence is TGTGCCATCAGTGAAGAGTCTGGGGCCAACGTCCTGACTTTC.